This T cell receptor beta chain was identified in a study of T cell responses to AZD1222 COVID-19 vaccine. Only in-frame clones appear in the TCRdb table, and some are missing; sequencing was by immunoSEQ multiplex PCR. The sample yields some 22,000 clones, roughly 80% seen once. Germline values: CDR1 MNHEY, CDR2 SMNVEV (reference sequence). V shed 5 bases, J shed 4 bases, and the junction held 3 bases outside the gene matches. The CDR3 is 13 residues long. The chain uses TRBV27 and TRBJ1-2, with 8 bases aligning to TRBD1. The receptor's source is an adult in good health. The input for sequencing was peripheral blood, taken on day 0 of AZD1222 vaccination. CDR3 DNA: TGTGCCAGCAGTCACGGACAGGGCTATGGCTACACCTTC. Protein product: CASSHGQGYGYTF.